These T cell receptor beta chains were read from a single sample in a study of cytomegalovirus exposure and HLA in healthy donors. This table comes from immunoSEQ multiplex PCR, and its TCRdb copy is limited to in-frame clones, with some not included. This specimen shows under 50,000 clones; the ten leading clones hold 17%. Sequenced: PBMCs. The receptors derive from a male donor in good health and CMV-seronegative. Each CDR3 is given without its conserved first and last residue.

>TRBV30
AWSVPWRGGREETQY
>TRBV30
AWSWVRENSPLH
>TRBV18
ASSSPGQGNTGELF
>TRBV5-1
ASSFGRGGTDTQY
>TRBV5-1
ASSPPDRVYEQY
>TRBV6-1
ASSKASPGLPGETQY
>TRBV5-1
ASSSRQGGSPLH
>TRBV30
AWSEPQRREY
>TRBV5-1
ASSWTSGDPQEQY
>TRBV5-1
ASSFGEGTGELF
>TRBV5-7
ASSLFGSTEAF
>TRBV29-1
SVVGGESYGYT
>TRBV5-6
ASSLDSRTVITQY
>TRBV29-1
SVEMSGGWVQETQY
>TRBV7-9
ASRLSGRETQY
>TRBV6-5
ASEVSGNTIY
>TRBV30
AWSVLQGGGYT
>TRBV6-5
ASRRATDSSYEQY
>TRBV27
ASMKGQVGYEQY
>TRBV28
ASSSHRWTSYGYT